This TCR beta chain emerged from a study of radiotherapy plus CTLA-4 blockade in lung cancer. Overall study context: Disease control was achieved by around 32% of patients, and objective responses by 18%. Study-level points and caveats: In blood, TCR clones derived from the tumor expanded after radiotherapy plus ipilimumab.

Sequencing used immunoSEQ multiplex PCR; TCRdb keeps in-frame clones, though not all of them. The sample includes roughly 69,000 clones, 65% to 85% of them seen just once. Per the germline V gene, CDR1 is ENHRY and CDR2 is SYGVKD. V dropped 6 bases and J dropped 3; count of bases not matched to a gene: 4. The CDR3 is 14 residues long. Alongside CTLA-4 blockade with ipilimumab, patients with chemo-refractory metastatic non-small-cell lung cancer received focal radiation. Concerning this clone: The target antigen is unknown.

This sequence joins TRBV10-3 and TRBJ2-2; TRBD1 matches at 7 bases. The sample was peripheral blood, taken from a patient treated with radiotherapy plus ipilimumab. This clonotype was sampled from a human donor with non-small cell lung cancer whose response to radiotherapy plus ipilimumab could not be evaluated. Some clones in this sample may be carry-over from other donors' samples. The CDR3 reads CAISETGYTGELFF. CDR3 DNA sequence: TGTGCCATCAGCGAGACAGGGTACACCGGGGAGCTGTTTTTT.